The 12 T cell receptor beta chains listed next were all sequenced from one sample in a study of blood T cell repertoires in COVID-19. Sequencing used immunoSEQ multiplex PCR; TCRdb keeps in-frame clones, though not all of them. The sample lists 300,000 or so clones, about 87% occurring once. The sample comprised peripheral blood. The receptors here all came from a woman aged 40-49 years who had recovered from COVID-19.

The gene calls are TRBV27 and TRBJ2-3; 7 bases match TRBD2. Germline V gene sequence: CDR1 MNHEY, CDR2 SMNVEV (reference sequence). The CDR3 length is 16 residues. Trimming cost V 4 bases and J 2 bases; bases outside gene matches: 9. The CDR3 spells CASSSSSGAHTDTQYF. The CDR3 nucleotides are TGTGCCAGCAGTTCTTCTAGCGGCGCCCACACAGATACGCAGTATTTT.

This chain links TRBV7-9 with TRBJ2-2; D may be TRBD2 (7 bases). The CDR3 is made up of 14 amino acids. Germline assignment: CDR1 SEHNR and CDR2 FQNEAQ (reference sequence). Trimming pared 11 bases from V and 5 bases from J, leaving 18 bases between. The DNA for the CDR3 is TGTGCCCGGGACGGGGGGCAAGTGACCGGGGAGCTGTTTTTT. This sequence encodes CARDGGQVTGELFF.

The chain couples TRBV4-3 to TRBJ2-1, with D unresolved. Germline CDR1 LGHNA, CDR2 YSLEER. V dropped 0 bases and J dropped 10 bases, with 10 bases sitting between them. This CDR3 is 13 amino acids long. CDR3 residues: CASSQETVGEQFF. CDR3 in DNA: TGCGCCAGCAGCCAAGAGACGGTCGGGGAGCAGTTCTTC.

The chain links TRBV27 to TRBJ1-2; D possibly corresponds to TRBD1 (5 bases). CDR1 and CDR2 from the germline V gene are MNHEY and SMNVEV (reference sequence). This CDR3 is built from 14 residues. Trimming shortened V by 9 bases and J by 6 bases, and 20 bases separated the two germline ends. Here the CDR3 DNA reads TGTGCCAGTTCCTACAACGGGGGGGAGGATGGCTACACCTTC. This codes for CASSYNGGEDGYTF.

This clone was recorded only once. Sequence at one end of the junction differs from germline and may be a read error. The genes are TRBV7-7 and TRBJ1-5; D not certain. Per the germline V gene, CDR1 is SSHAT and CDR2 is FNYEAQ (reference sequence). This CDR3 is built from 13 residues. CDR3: CASSLAENQPQHF. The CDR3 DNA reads TGTGCTAGCAGCTTAGCGGAGAATCAGCCCCAGCATTTT.

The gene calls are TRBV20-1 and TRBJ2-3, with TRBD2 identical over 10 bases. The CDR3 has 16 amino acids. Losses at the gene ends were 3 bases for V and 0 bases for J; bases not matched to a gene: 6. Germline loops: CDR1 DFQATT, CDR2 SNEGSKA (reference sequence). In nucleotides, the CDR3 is TGCAGTGCTAGTGAAACTAGCGGGGCTAGCACAGATACGCAGTATTTT. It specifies CSASETSGASTDTQYF.

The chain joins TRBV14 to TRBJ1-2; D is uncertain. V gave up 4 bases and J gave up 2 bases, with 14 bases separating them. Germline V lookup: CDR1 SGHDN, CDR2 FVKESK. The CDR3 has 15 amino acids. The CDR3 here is CASSPVRVANYGYTF. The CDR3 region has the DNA TGTGCCAGCAGCCCTGTCCGGGTCGCGAACTATGGCTACACCTTC.

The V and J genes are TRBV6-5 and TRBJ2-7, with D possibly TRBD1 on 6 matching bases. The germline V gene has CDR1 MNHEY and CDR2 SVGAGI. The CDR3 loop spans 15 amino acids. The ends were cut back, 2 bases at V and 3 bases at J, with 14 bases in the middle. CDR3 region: CASSYEGRGIYEQYF. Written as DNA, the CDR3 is TGTGCCAGCAGTTACGAGGGCAGGGGTATCTACGAGCAGTACTTC.

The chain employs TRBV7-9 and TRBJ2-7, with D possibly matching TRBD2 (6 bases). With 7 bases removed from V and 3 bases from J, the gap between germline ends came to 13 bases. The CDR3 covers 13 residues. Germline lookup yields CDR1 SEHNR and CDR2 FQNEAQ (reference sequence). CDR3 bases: TGTGCCAGCACGATTCCTAGCGACTACGAGCAGTACTTC. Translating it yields CASTIPSDYEQYF.

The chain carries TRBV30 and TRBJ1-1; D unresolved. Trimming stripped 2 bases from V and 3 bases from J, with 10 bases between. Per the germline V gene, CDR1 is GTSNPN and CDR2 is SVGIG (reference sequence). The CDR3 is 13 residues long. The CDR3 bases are TGTGCCTGGAGTTACGACGGAGACACTGAAGCTTTCTTT. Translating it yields CAWSYDGDTEAFF.

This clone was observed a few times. The CDR3: CSASVLAGVEDQYF. The CDR3 DNA reads TGCAGTGCTAGTGTCCTAGCGGGGGTCGAGGACCAGTACTTC. The V call is TRBV20-1, the J call TRBJ2-5, with 10 nucleotides matching TRBD2. Germline CDR1 reads DFQATT; CDR2 reads SNEGSKA (reference sequence). The V gene end was trimmed by 3 bases and the J gene end by 10 bases; junction bases not matched to a gene: 11. CDR3 length: 14 amino acids.

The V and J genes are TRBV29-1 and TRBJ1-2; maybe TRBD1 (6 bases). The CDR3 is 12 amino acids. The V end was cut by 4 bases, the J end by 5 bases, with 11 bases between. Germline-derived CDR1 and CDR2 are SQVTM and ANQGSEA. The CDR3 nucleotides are TGCAGCGTTGCCACTACAGGGTATGGCTACACCTTC. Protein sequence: CSVATTGYGYTF.